The T cell receptor beta chain under discussion was sequenced for a study of human T cells and chemical hapten exposure (dated by TCRdb to about 2021). At the level of the whole study: Libraries were pooled for sequencing, and per-sample TCR yields varied mainly because of small differences in library volumes within the pool. In alopecia patients, the study followed how the peripheral blood TCR repertoire changed in vivo over primary and secondary sensitization to diphenylcyclopropenone (DPC), a hapten. For every blood RNA sample, sequencing covered both the TCR alpha and TCR beta chains.

The library came from RACE. The instrument was a NextSeq 500. Library preparation attached unique molecular identifiers to individual cDNA molecules for quantitative, reproducible TCR counting. Per the original workflow: Samples had a median of roughly 99,000 TCRs, with a range from roughly 23,224 to 700,000. V, J and CDR3 annotation of the TCR reads was carried out using the Decombinator software suite. To make PS versus PT1 abundance plots, every sample was subsampled to the same number of TCRs (28,000). Expanded TCRs were defined as absent before sensitization and observed at least eight times at the 2-week time point. The public reads were reanalyzed by TCRdb: fastp trimming at Q25, MiXCR alignment, in-frame beta chains only. Merged by CDR3 protein, the rows form single entries marked with the most common genes and DNA. These V and J calls rely on TCRdb rather than the paper's analysis. Here the sample has 65,000 or so distinct CDR3 sequences; around 6.5% occur a single time. The ten largest clones take up about 3.4% of the sample.

There are 16 amino acids in the CDR3, from cysteine to phenylalanine inclusive. The kept DNA is CDR3 alone, 48 bases in frame from the first base. For CDR1 and CDR2, the germline V gene lists MDHEN and SYDVKM. Trimming removed 5 bases from V and 2 bases from J; the gene matches leave 9 bases unexplained. This clonotype was counted many times. It lacks a known antigen. The sample holds no much larger clone one base away, and base qualities are not on file. The investigation overall reported the following: After repeated subsampling, the strength of the expansion versus patch-test correlation and the threshold at which it became significant changed. The number of TCRs above 1 in 1000 frequency did not change with DPC sensitization; there was no evidence of global repertoire structure alterations.

The time point label on this specimen signifies: healthy volunteer bleed at 6 weeks. Total RNA was isolated from unfractionated whole blood collected in Tempus Blood RNA tubes. About 5 healthy volunteers served as TCR sequencing controls and were bled at day 0, 2 weeks and 6 weeks. Sequencing was performed on whole blood. The sequence is built from TRBV28 and TRBJ2-5; TRBD2 aligns with 9 central bases. The receptor comes from a female donor in good health. Some clones in this sample may be carry-over from other donors' samples. CDR3 loop: CASSPTEREDQETQYF. The DNA sequence reads TGTGCCAGCAGTCCCACCGAGCGGGAGGATCAAGAGACCCAGTACTTC.